This T cell receptor beta chain comes out of a study of a mutant IDH1 vaccine in newly diagnosed glioma. Looking at the study overall: Vaccines were begun 4-6 weeks after radiotherapy alone, or with temozolomide cycles.

About this clone: What it binds is unknown.

The repertoire was sequenced with immunoSEQ multiplex PCR; TCRdb's copy has only in-frame clones and lacks some. Counted here are some 63,000 clones, roughly 68% occurring once; the ten biggest clones make up 4.7%. The time point here: week 35, safety follow-up. Mutant IDH1 20-mer peptide, at 300 ug, made up each vaccine dose, with topical imiquimod. Eight vaccinations went to patients in weeks 1, 3, 5, 7, 11, 15, 19, 23. V was pared by 6 bases and J by 9 bases, with 9 bases between. Germline assignment: CDR1 SQVTM and CDR2 ANQGSEA. The CDR3 is made up of 10 amino acids. Specimen: PBMCs, collected from a glioma patient whose treatment included an IDH1 peptide vaccine. The rearrangement links TRBV29-1 to TRBJ2-1; D call uncertain. The TCR originated in a man in his forties or fifties with glioma. The CDR3 coding sequence is TGCAGCGTAAAATCGGGTGAGCAGTTCTTC. Amino acid sequence: CSVKSGEQFF.